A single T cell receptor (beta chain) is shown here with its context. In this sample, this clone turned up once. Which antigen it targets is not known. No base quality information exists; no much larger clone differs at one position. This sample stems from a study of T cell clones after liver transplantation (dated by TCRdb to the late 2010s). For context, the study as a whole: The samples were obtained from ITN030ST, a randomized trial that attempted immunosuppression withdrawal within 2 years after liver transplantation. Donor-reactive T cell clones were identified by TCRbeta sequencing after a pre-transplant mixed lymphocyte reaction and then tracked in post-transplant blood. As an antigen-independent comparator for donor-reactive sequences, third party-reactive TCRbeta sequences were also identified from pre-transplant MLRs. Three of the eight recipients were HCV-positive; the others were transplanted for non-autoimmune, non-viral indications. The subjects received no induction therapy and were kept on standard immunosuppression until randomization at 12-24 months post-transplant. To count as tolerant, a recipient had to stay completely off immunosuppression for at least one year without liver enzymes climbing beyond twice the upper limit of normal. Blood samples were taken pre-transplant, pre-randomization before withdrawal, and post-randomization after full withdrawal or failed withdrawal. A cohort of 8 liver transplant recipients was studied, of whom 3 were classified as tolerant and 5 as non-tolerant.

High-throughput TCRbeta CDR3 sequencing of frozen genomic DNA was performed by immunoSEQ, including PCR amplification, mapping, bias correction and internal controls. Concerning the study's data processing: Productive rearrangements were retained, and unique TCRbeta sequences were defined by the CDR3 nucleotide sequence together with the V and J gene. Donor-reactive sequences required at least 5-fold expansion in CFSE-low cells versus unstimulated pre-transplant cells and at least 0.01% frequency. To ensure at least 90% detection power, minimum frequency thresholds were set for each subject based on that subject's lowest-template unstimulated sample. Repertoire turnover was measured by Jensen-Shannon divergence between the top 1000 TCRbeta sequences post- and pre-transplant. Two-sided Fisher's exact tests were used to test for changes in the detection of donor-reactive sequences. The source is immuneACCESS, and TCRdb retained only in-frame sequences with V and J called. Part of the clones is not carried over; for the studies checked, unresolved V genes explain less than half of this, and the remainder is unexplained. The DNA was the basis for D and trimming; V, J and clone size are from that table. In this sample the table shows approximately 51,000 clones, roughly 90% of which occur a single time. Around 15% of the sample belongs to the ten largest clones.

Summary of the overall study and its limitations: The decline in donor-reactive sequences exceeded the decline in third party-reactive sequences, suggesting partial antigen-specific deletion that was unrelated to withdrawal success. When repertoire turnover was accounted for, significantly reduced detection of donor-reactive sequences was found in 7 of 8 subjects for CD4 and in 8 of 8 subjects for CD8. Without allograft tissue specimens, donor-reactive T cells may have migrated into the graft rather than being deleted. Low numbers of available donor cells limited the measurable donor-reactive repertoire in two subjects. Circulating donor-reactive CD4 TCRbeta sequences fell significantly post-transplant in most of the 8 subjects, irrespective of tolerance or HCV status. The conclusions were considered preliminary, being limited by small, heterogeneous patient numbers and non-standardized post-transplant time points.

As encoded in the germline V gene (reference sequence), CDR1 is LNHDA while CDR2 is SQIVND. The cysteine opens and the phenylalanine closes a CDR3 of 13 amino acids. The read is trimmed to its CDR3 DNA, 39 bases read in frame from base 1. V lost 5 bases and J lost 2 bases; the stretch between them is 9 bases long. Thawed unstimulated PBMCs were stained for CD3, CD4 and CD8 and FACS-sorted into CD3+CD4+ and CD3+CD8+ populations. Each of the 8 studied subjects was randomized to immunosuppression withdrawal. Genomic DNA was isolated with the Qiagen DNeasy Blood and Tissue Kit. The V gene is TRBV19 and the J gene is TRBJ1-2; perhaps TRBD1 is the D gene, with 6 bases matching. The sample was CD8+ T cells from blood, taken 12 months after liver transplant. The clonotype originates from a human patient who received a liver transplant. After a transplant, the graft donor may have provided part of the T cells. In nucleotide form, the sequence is TGTGCCAGTAGTGCCGGACAGAACTATGGCTACACCTTC. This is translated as CASSAGQNYGYTF.